These 2 T cell receptor beta chains originate from one sample sequenced in a study of T cell responses to AZD1222 COVID-19 vaccine. Only in-frame clones appear in the TCRdb table, and some are missing; sequencing was by immunoSEQ multiplex PCR. The data contain 160,000 or so clones, less than 90% of them singletons. Specimen: peripheral blood, collected after recovery from COVID-19. Source of these receptors: an adult who had recovered from COVID-19.

V is TRBV15 and J is TRBJ2-1, with a weak D call TRBD2 (5 bases). Trimming took 0 bases from V and 5 from J, leaving 20 bases between them. CDR3 length equals 18 residues. Germline values: CDR1 LNHNV, CDR2 YYDKDF (reference sequence). The CDR3 DNA reads TGTGCCACCAGCAGAGATTACGCGGGCACGGTCCTAAACAATGAGCAGTTCTTC. Residues: CATSRDYAGTVLNNEQFF.

This chain joins TRBV10-1 and TRBJ2-1; TRBD1 matches at 7 bases. Germline values: CDR1 WNHNN, CDR2 SYGVQD (reference sequence). The CDR3 totals 11 residues. Germline trimming cut 5 bases from V and 9 bases from J; bases unmatched to any gene: 1. This chain's CDR3 is CASSYRGEQFF. The CDR3 coding sequence is TGCGCCAGCAGTTACAGGGGTGAGCAGTTCTTC.